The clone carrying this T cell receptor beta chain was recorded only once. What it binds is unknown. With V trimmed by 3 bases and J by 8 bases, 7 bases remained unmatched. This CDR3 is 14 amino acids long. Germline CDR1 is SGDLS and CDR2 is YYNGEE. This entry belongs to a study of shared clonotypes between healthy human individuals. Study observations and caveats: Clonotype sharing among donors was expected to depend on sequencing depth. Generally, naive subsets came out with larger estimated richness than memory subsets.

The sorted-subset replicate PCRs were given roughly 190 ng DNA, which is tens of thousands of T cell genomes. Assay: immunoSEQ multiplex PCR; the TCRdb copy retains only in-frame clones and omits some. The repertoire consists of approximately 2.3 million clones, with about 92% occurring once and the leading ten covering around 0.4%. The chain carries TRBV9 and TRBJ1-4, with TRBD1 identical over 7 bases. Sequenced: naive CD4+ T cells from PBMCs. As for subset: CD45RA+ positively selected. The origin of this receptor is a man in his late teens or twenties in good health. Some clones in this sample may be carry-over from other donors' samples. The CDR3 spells CASSAGGTLEKLFF. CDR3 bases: TGTGCCAGCAGCGCAGGGGGTACGCTGGAAAAACTGTTTTTT.